Listed below are T cell receptor beta chains from one sample, sequenced in a study of shared clonotypes between healthy human individuals. The table came from immunoSEQ multiplex PCR; TCRdb's copy has only in-frame clones and leaves some out. The sample contains fewer than 700,000 clones, around three quarters of which appear only once. Sequenced input: PBMCs. The receptors here all came from a middle-aged woman in good health. Some clones in this sample may be carry-over from other donors' samples. CDR3s include the opening cysteine and the closing phenylalanine or tryptophan. Fields, in order: CDR3 length, J gene, V gene, clone size, D gene, CDR3 protein, CDR3 DNA. The D gene is left open where the match is weak. Clone size is shown for a subset of rows, as once, few, many or a class of expanded clone.

cdr3_length: 13
j_call: TRBJ1-5
v_call: TRBV15
clone_size: few
d_call: NA
cdr3_aa: CATSRDLRQPQHF
cdr3_nt: TGTGCCACCAGCAGAGATCTGAGGCAGCCCCAGCATTTT

cdr3_length: 13
j_call: TRBJ2-7
v_call: TRBV29-1
clone_size: once
d_call: TRBD1
cdr3_aa: CSVGQGIDYEQYF
cdr3_nt: TGCAGCGTTGGACAGGGGATAGACTACGAGCAGTACTTC

cdr3_length: 14
j_call: TRBJ1-5
v_call: TRBV18
clone_size: NA
d_call: TRBD1
cdr3_aa: CASSPGQGNQPQHF
cdr3_nt: TGTGCCAGCTCACCCGGACAGGGCAATCAGCCCCAGCATTTT

cdr3_length: 14
j_call: TRBJ1-1
v_call: TRBV10-2
clone_size: once
d_call: TRBD1
cdr3_aa: CASSETGGGTEAFF
cdr3_nt: TGCGCCAGTAGTGAGACAGGGGGCGGGACTGAAGCTTTCTTT

cdr3_length: 13
j_call: TRBJ2-6
v_call: TRBV6-1
clone_size: NA
d_call: NA
cdr3_aa: CASSSPGANVLTF
cdr3_nt: TGTGCCAGCAGTTCGCCTGGGGCCAACGTCCTGACTTTC

cdr3_length: 13
j_call: TRBJ1-4
v_call: TRBV11-2
clone_size: NA
d_call: NA
cdr3_aa: CASSPGTYEKLFF
cdr3_nt: TGTGCCAGCAGCCCGGGGACCTATGAAAAACTGTTTTTT

cdr3_length: 14
j_call: TRBJ2-5
v_call: TRBV10-3
clone_size: NA
d_call: NA
cdr3_aa: CAISAHGSEETQYF
cdr3_nt: TGTGCCATCAGTGCCCACGGGAGTGAGGAGACCCAGTACTTC

cdr3_length: 15
j_call: TRBJ2-1
v_call: TRBV7-8
clone_size: once
d_call: TRBD1
cdr3_aa: CASSETGTGGNEQFF
cdr3_nt: TGTGCCAGCAGCGAGACCGGGACAGGGGGTAATGAGCAGTTCTTC

cdr3_length: 16
j_call: TRBJ2-2
v_call: TRBV7-3
clone_size: NA
d_call: NA
cdr3_aa: CASSPAGTAVTGELFF
cdr3_nt: TGTGCCAGCAGCCCTGCCGGGACTGCAGTCACCGGGGAGCTGTTTTTT

cdr3_length: 15
j_call: TRBJ1-5
v_call: TRBV6-1
clone_size: few
d_call: NA
cdr3_aa: CASLKGDYSNQPQHF
cdr3_nt: TGTGCCAGCTTAAAGGGGGATTATAGCAATCAGCCCCAGCATTTT

cdr3_length: 15
j_call: TRBJ2-6
v_call: TRBV19
clone_size: few
d_call: NA
cdr3_aa: CASSSTIVGANVLTF
cdr3_nt: TGTGCCAGTAGTTCGACTATTGTGGGGGCCAACGTCCTGACTTTC

cdr3_length: 15
j_call: TRBJ1-1
v_call: TRBV7-9
clone_size: few
d_call: TRBD1
cdr3_aa: CASSVDGTVNTEAFF
cdr3_nt: TGTGCCAGCAGCGTAGACGGGACAGTGAACACTGAAGCTTTCTTT

cdr3_length: 12
j_call: TRBJ1-1
v_call: TRBV29-1
clone_size: NA
d_call: NA
cdr3_aa: CSVGLRGTEAFF
cdr3_nt: TGCAGCGTTGGGCTTCGCGGCACTGAAGCTTTCTTT

cdr3_length: 15
j_call: TRBJ2-3
v_call: TRBV5-1
clone_size: NA
d_call: NA
cdr3_aa: CASSLYGSSTDTQYF
cdr3_nt: TGCGCCAGCAGCTTGTATGGGTCTAGCACAGATACGCAGTATTTT

cdr3_length: 13
j_call: TRBJ1-5
v_call: TRBV29-1
clone_size: NA
d_call: TRBD1
cdr3_aa: CSVQGGAGQPQHF
cdr3_nt: TGCAGCGTCCAGGGGGGAGCGGGTCAGCCCCAGCATTTT

cdr3_length: 16
j_call: TRBJ1-3
v_call: TRBV18
clone_size: NA
d_call: NA
cdr3_aa: CASSPQTASSGNTIYF
cdr3_nt: TGTGCCAGCTCACCACAAACCGCGTCCTCTGGAAACACCATATATTTT

cdr3_length: 15
j_call: TRBJ1-4
v_call: TRBV15
clone_size: once
d_call: NA
cdr3_aa: CATSRDRGVGEKLFF
cdr3_nt: TGTGCCACCAGCAGAGATCGCGGGGTCGGAGAAAAACTGTTTTTT

cdr3_length: 12
j_call: TRBJ1-1
v_call: TRBV6-6
clone_size: NA
d_call: NA
cdr3_aa: CASSNPGTEAFF
cdr3_nt: TGTGCCAGCAGTAACCCAGGCACTGAAGCTTTCTTT

cdr3_length: 13
j_call: TRBJ1-4
v_call: TRBV5-6
clone_size: NA
d_call: NA
cdr3_aa: CARPRVDNEKLFF
cdr3_nt: TGTGCCCGGCCTCGGGTCGATAATGAAAAACTGTTTTTT

cdr3_length: 16
j_call: TRBJ2-2
v_call: TRBV5-4
clone_size: NA
d_call: TRBD2
cdr3_aa: CASSLGTSANTGELFF
cdr3_nt: TGTGCCAGCAGCCTAGGGACTAGCGCGAACACCGGGGAGCTGTTTTTT

cdr3_length: 15
j_call: TRBJ2-2
v_call: TRBV9
clone_size: NA
d_call: NA
cdr3_aa: CASSVVAGVVGELFF
cdr3_nt: TGTGCCAGCAGCGTAGTCGCAGGGGTTGTCGGGGAGCTGTTTTTT

cdr3_length: 12
j_call: TRBJ2-5
v_call: TRBV15
clone_size: NA
d_call: NA
cdr3_aa: CATSRGWETQYF
cdr3_nt: TGTGCCACCAGCAGAGGTTGGGAGACCCAGTACTTC

cdr3_length: 15
j_call: TRBJ2-3
v_call: TRBV7-8
clone_size: NA
d_call: NA
cdr3_aa: CASSLVGGPLSTQYF
cdr3_nt: TGTGCCAGCAGCTTAGTGGGGGGGCCCCTCTCGACGCAGTATTTT

cdr3_length: 14
j_call: TRBJ2-5
v_call: TRBV28
clone_size: NA
d_call: NA
cdr3_aa: CASCPTAIRETQYF
cdr3_nt: TGTGCCAGCTGTCCGACTGCTATAAGAGAGACCCAGTACTTC

cdr3_length: 14
j_call: TRBJ2-1
v_call: TRBV9
clone_size: NA
d_call: NA
cdr3_aa: CASSVAGSGNEQFF
cdr3_nt: TGTGCCAGCAGCGTAGCCGGATCGGGCAATGAGCAGTTCTTC

cdr3_length: 15
j_call: TRBJ2-7
v_call: TRBV15
clone_size: NA
d_call: NA
cdr3_aa: CATSRELGGPYEQYF
cdr3_nt: TGTGCCACCAGCAGAGAGTTAGGAGGGCCCTACGAGCAGTACTTC

cdr3_length: 14
j_call: TRBJ1-6
v_call: TRBV28
clone_size: NA
d_call: NA
cdr3_aa: CASSLTMGNSPLHF
cdr3_nt: TGTGCCAGCAGTTTAACTATGGGCAATTCACCCCTCCACTTT

cdr3_length: 13
j_call: TRBJ2-1
v_call: TRBV9
clone_size: NA
d_call: NA
cdr3_aa: CASSVAQYNEQFF
cdr3_nt: TGTGCCAGCAGCGTAGCACAGTACAATGAGCAGTTCTTC

cdr3_length: 14
j_call: TRBJ2-1
v_call: TRBV7-2
clone_size: NA
d_call: NA
cdr3_aa: CASSLGTYSTGKFF
cdr3_nt: TGTGCCAGCAGCTTAGGAACTTATTCCACCGGGAAGTTCTTC

cdr3_length: 15
j_call: TRBJ1-3
v_call: TRBV11-1
clone_size: NA
d_call: NA
cdr3_aa: CASSSPGHSGNTIYF
cdr3_nt: TGTGCCAGCAGCTCGCCCGGGCACTCTGGAAACACCATATATTTT

cdr3_length: 15
j_call: TRBJ2-7
v_call: TRBV5-6
clone_size: NA
d_call: TRBD2
cdr3_aa: CASSLVLAGGYEQYF
cdr3_nt: TGTGCCAGCAGCTTGGTACTTGCGGGAGGGTACGAGCAGTACTTC

cdr3_length: 16
j_call: TRBJ1-1
v_call: TRBV6-6
clone_size: once
d_call: NA
cdr3_aa: CASSYYLGRRNTEAFF
cdr3_nt: TGTGCCAGCAGTTACTACCTCGGACGTCGGAACACTGAAGCTTTCTTT

cdr3_length: 13
j_call: TRBJ1-5
v_call: TRBV29-1
clone_size: NA
d_call: NA
cdr3_aa: CSGGGGRNQPQHF
cdr3_nt: TGCAGCGGTGGGGGGGGACGCAATCAGCCCCAGCATTTT

cdr3_length: 15
j_call: TRBJ2-1
v_call: TRBV9
clone_size: once
d_call: NA
cdr3_aa: CASSVRQTSYNEQFF
cdr3_nt: TGTGCCAGCAGCGTTCGCCAGACCTCCTACAATGAGCAGTTCTTC

cdr3_length: 14
j_call: TRBJ2-3
v_call: TRBV5-1
clone_size: NA
d_call: TRBD2
cdr3_aa: CASRKPGGADTQYF
cdr3_nt: TGCGCCAGCAGGAAGCCGGGAGGGGCAGATACGCAGTATTTT

cdr3_length: 14
j_call: TRBJ1-2
v_call: TRBV6-5
clone_size: many
d_call: TRBD1
cdr3_aa: CASSTTGVNYGYTF
cdr3_nt: TGTGCCAGCAGCACCACAGGGGTTAACTATGGCTACACCTTC

cdr3_length: 13
j_call: TRBJ2-5
v_call: TRBV2
clone_size: NA
d_call: TRBD2
cdr3_aa: CASSAREGETQYF
cdr3_nt: TGTGCCAGCAGTGCCCGGGAGGGGGAGACCCAGTACTTC

cdr3_length: 16
j_call: TRBJ2-7
v_call: TRBV28
clone_size: NA
d_call: TRBD2
cdr3_aa: CASSTQGTSFDYEQYF
cdr3_nt: TGTGCCAGCAGCACCCAGGGGACTAGCTTTGACTACGAGCAGTACTTC

cdr3_length: 14
j_call: TRBJ2-1
v_call: TRBV19
clone_size: NA
d_call: TRBD2
cdr3_aa: CASRSLAGGTEQFF
cdr3_nt: TGTGCCAGTAGAAGTCTAGCGGGAGGGACAGAGCAGTTCTTC

cdr3_length: 14
j_call: TRBJ1-1
v_call: TRBV27
clone_size: NA
d_call: NA
cdr3_aa: CASSSPPRNTEAFF
cdr3_nt: TGTGCCAGCAGTTCCCCCCCCAGGAACACTGAAGCTTTCTTT

cdr3_length: 15
j_call: TRBJ2-7
v_call: TRBV6-1
clone_size: few
d_call: NA
cdr3_aa: CASSVISAIGYEQYF
cdr3_nt: TGTGCCAGCAGTGTGATTAGCGCCATAGGTTACGAGCAGTACTTC

cdr3_length: 13
j_call: TRBJ1-2
v_call: TRBV6-5
clone_size: once
d_call: NA
cdr3_aa: CASSYRGYYGYTF
cdr3_nt: TGTGCCAGCAGTTACCGGGGGTACTATGGCTACACCTTC

cdr3_length: 17
j_call: TRBJ2-5
v_call: TRBV4-1
clone_size: NA
d_call: TRBD2
cdr3_aa: CASSQESLAGKKETQYF
cdr3_nt: TGCGCCAGCAGCCAAGAAAGCCTAGCGGGAAAGAAAGAGACCCAGTACTTC

cdr3_length: 13
j_call: TRBJ1-1
v_call: TRBV9
clone_size: NA
d_call: NA
cdr3_aa: CASMPGLVGKAFF
cdr3_nt: TGTGCCAGCATGCCAGGGTTAGTTGGAAAAGCTTTCTTT

cdr3_length: 14
j_call: TRBJ2-7
v_call: TRBV29-1
clone_size: NA
d_call: TRBD2
cdr3_aa: CSVEYAGGSYEQYF
cdr3_nt: TGCAGCGTTGAATACGCGGGAGGATCCTACGAGCAGTACTTC

cdr3_length: 14
j_call: TRBJ1-2
v_call: TRBV5-5
clone_size: NA
d_call: TRBD1
cdr3_aa: CASSYPTGLYGYTF
cdr3_nt: TGTGCCAGCAGCTACCCGACAGGGCTCTATGGCTACACCTTC

cdr3_length: 16
j_call: TRBJ2-7
v_call: TRBV4-1
clone_size: NA
d_call: TRBD2
cdr3_aa: CASSQDATGLKDEQYF
cdr3_nt: TGCGCCAGCAGCCAGGACGCAACGGGACTAAAGGACGAGCAGTACTTC

cdr3_length: 17
j_call: TRBJ1-1
v_call: TRBV14
clone_size: NA
d_call: TRBD1
cdr3_aa: CASSPPWPGQGLGEAFF
cdr3_nt: TGTGCCAGCAGCCCGCCTTGGCCGGGACAGGGGTTAGGGGAAGCTTTCTTT

cdr3_length: 14
j_call: TRBJ1-1
v_call: TRBV6-1
clone_size: NA
d_call: NA
cdr3_aa: CASSVGRMNTEAFF
cdr3_nt: TGTGCCAGCAGTGTTGGACGGATGAACACTGAAGCTTTCTTT

cdr3_length: 14
j_call: TRBJ2-7
v_call: TRBV9
clone_size: NA
d_call: TRBD2
cdr3_aa: CASSPRLAEYEQYF
cdr3_nt: TGTGCCAGCAGCCCACGACTAGCGGAGTACGAGCAGTACTTC

cdr3_length: 20
j_call: TRBJ2-7
v_call: TRBV23-1
clone_size: NA
d_call: NA
cdr3_aa: CASSQDTHSAVDWDPYEQYF
cdr3_nt: TGCGCCAGCAGTCAGGATACCCACTCAGCCGTAGATTGGGATCCCTACGAGCAGTACTTC

cdr3_length: 13
j_call: TRBJ2-1
v_call: TRBV5-1
clone_size: NA
d_call: NA
cdr3_aa: CASSLEVVDEQFF
cdr3_nt: TGCGCCAGCAGCTTGGAGGTGGTTGATGAGCAGTTCTTC

cdr3_length: 16
j_call: TRBJ1-1
v_call: TRBV11-2
clone_size: NA
d_call: NA
cdr3_aa: CASSSRQASLNTEAFF
cdr3_nt: TGTGCCAGCAGCTCCCGACAGGCCTCTTTGAACACTGAAGCTTTCTTT

cdr3_length: 13
j_call: TRBJ2-2
v_call: TRBV10-3
clone_size: few
d_call: NA
cdr3_aa: CAITGEEAGELFF
cdr3_nt: TGTGCCATCACGGGGGAGGAGGCCGGGGAGCTGTTTTTT

cdr3_length: 13
j_call: TRBJ1-4
v_call: TRBV19
clone_size: NA
d_call: NA
cdr3_aa: CASSSSPVGKLFF
cdr3_nt: TGTGCCAGTAGTTCATCCCCTGTCGGGAAACTGTTTTTT

cdr3_length: 16
j_call: TRBJ2-1
v_call: TRBV19
clone_size: NA
d_call: TRBD1
cdr3_aa: CASSIQALGQGYEQFF
cdr3_nt: TGTGCCAGTAGTATTCAGGCGCTCGGACAGGGCTATGAGCAGTTCTTC

cdr3_length: 15
j_call: TRBJ1-1
v_call: TRBV19
clone_size: few
d_call: TRBD1
cdr3_aa: CASSIVGQMNTEAFF
cdr3_nt: TGTGCCAGTAGTATAGTGGGACAGATGAACACTGAAGCTTTCTTT

cdr3_length: 16
j_call: TRBJ2-7
v_call: TRBV4-3
clone_size: NA
d_call: NA
cdr3_aa: CASSRSATGLNYEQYF
cdr3_nt: TGCGCCAGCAGCCGCAGTGCGACGGGACTGAACTACGAGCAGTACTTC

cdr3_length: 16
j_call: TRBJ2-7
v_call: TRBV30
clone_size: NA
d_call: TRBD1
cdr3_aa: CAWSDPLDRGLYEQYF
cdr3_nt: TGTGCCTGGAGTGACCCCCTGGACAGGGGGCTATACGAGCAGTACTTC